A selection of T cell receptor beta chains follows, all from one sample in a study of blood T cell repertoires in COVID-19. Assay used: immunoSEQ multiplex PCR; TCRdb lists only in-frame clones, some missing. The sample lists under 150,000 clones, around 89% occurring once. The sequenced material came from peripheral blood. These receptors were taken from a human donor in a cohort sampled during active COVID-19. Both conserved end residues are part of each CDR3. A D gene is named only where the DNA matches it firmly. A row's size may be missing; if present it is once, few, many or a size class.

clone size	J gene	V gene	D gene	CDR3 protein	CDR3 DNA
NA	TRBJ1-2	TRBV15	NA	CATSMGPVNYTF	TGTGCCACCAGCATGGGGCCGGTAAACTACACCTTC
NA	TRBJ2-7	TRBV29-1	NA	CSVEAGHTYEQYF	TGCAGCGTTGAAGCAGGACACACCTACGAGCAGTACTTC
NA	TRBJ2-7	TRBV5-1	TRBD2	CASSLEGGLAAYEQYF	TGCGCCAGCAGCTTGGAAGGAGGACTAGCGGCCTACGAGCAGTACTTC
NA	TRBJ2-7	TRBV2	NA	CASSEQGWEQYF	TGTGCCAGCAGTGAACAGGGCTGGGAGCAGTACTTC
NA	TRBJ2-7	TRBV27	TRBD2	CASSLSWGGEQYF	TGTGCCAGCAGTTTATCCTGGGGGGGAGAGCAGTACTTC
once	TRBJ1-6	TRBV27	NA	CASSPPGRANSPLHF	TGTGCCAGCAGTCCACCGGGGAGGGCGAATTCACCCCTCCACTTT
NA	TRBJ2-5	TRBV18	TRBD2	CASSQRGGRETQYF	TGTGCCAGCTCACAGCGCGGGGGGAGAGAGACCCAGTACTTC
NA	TRBJ2-3	TRBV4-1	NA	CASSLDYPHLDTDTQYF	TGCGCCAGCAGCCTGGACTACCCCCATCTAGACACAGATACGCAGTATTTT
NA	TRBJ2-7	TRBV7-9	NA	CASSLRADYEQYF	TGTGCCAGCAGCTTGCGGGCTGACTACGAGCAGTACTTC
once	TRBJ1-6	TRBV7-3	NA	CASSSRQNSPLHF	TGTGCCAGCAGCTCCAGACAGAATTCACCCCTCCACTTT
NA	TRBJ2-2	TRBV9	TRBD2	CASSVLASGGRTGELFF	TGTGCCAGCAGCGTTCTAGCTAGCGGGGGGAGGACCGGGGAGCTGTTTTTT
once	TRBJ2-7	TRBV11-3	NA	CASSLKAGESYEQYF	TGTGCCAGCAGCTTAAAGGCAGGGGAATCCTACGAGCAGTACTTC
NA	TRBJ2-5	TRBV29-1	NA	CSVGRPPLGVETQYF	TGCAGCGTTGGTCGTCCGCCACTAGGTGTGGAGACCCAGTACTTC
NA	TRBJ2-1	TRBV7-3	NA	CASSLGLAYSEQFF	TGTGCCAGCAGCTTAGGCCTAGCTTACAGTGAGCAGTTCTTC
NA	TRBJ2-7	TRBV14	NA	CASSSPNGYEQYF	TGTGCCAGCAGTTCACCAAACGGCTACGAGCAGTACTTC
NA	TRBJ2-1	TRBV7-2	TRBD1	CASSLDRGQFF	TGTGCCAGCAGCTTAGACAGGGGGCAGTTCTTC
NA	TRBJ2-1	TRBV18	TRBD2	CASSPLAGGYNEQFF	TGTGCCAGCTCACCTCTAGCGGGGGGATACAATGAGCAGTTCTTC
NA	TRBJ2-7	TRBV5-4	TRBD1	CASSPRQGATYEQYF	TGTGCCAGCAGCCCTCGACAGGGGGCCACCTACGAGCAGTACTTC
NA	TRBJ1-6	TRBV11-3	NA	CASSFVASSYNSPLHF	TGTGCCAGCAGCTTCGTAGCTAGCTCCTATAATTCACCCCTCCACTTT
NA	TRBJ1-5	TRBV10-3	NA	CAISESIFSREAKPQHF	TGTGCCATCAGTGAGTCGATATTTTCCAGGGAGGCGAAGCCCCAGCATTTT
NA	TRBJ1-5	TRBV19	TRBD1	CAIGTGGSGNQPQHF	TGTGCCATCGGAACAGGGGGCAGTGGCAATCAGCCCCAGCATTTT
NA	TRBJ2-5	TRBV7-3	NA	CASSPYQETQYF	TGTGCCAGCAGCCCGTACCAAGAGACCCAGTACTTC
NA	TRBJ2-7	TRBV5-6	TRBD1	CASTLTGTYEQYF	TGTGCCAGCACCCTGACAGGGACCTACGAGCAGTACTTC
NA	TRBJ2-7	TRBV7-8	NA	CASSLAGRTGGYEQYF	TGTGCCAGCAGCTTAGCAGGAAGGACCGGAGGCTACGAGCAGTACTTC
NA	TRBJ2-1	TRBV6-5	TRBD1	CASSRTGFYNEQFF	TGTGCCAGCAGCCGGACAGGCTTCTACAATGAGCAGTTCTTC
NA	TRBJ2-1	TRBV7-3	NA	CASSLGSTLRNEQFF	TGTGCCAGCAGCTTGGGGAGTACCTTGAGGAATGAGCAGTTCTTC
NA	TRBJ2-5	TRBV12-3/TRBV12-4	NA	CASSLSYSGTQYF	TGTGCCAGCAGTTTGAGCTACAGTGGGACCCAGTACTTC
NA	TRBJ2-5	TRBV3-1/TRBV3-2	TRBD2	CASSRAGGPETQYF	TGTGCCAGCAGCCGAGCGGGGGGGCCCGAGACCCAGTACTTC
few	TRBJ1-1	TRBV19	NA	CASSIAGEFDTEAFF	TGTGCCAGTAGTATAGCCGGGGAGTTCGACACTGAAGCTTTCTTT
NA	TRBJ2-7	TRBV9	NA	CASSVGTEIYEQYF	TGTGCCAGCAGCGTAGGGACAGAAATCTACGAGCAGTACTTC
NA	TRBJ1-1	TRBV7-3	NA	CASSLWGGNTEAFF	TGTGCCAGCAGCTTATGGGGCGGGAACACTGAAGCTTTCTTT
NA	TRBJ2-7	TRBV12-3/TRBV12-4	NA	CASTSTVHEQYF	TGTGCCAGCACTTCAACGGTGCACGAGCAGTACTTC
NA	TRBJ2-3	TRBV29-1	TRBD1	CSVEDQNRGLPDTQYF	TGCAGCGTTGAAGATCAGAACAGGGGGCTTCCAGATACGCAGTATTTT
NA	TRBJ2-7	TRBV11-2	TRBD1	CASSLGRTGVFGTYEQYF	TGTGCCAGCAGCTTAGGGCGGACAGGGGTTTTCGGGACCTACGAGCAGTACTTC
NA	TRBJ2-7	TRBV24-1	TRBD1	CATSGTGTIDEQYF	TGTGCCACCAGTGGGACAGGGACGATCGACGAGCAGTACTTC
NA	TRBJ2-4	TRBV6-5	NA	CASSTRPGVQYF	TGTGCCAGCAGTACCCGCCCCGGGGTTCAGTACTTC
few	TRBJ1-2	TRBV29-1	NA	CSVERLGQPYGYTF	TGCAGCGTTGAAAGGCTAGGACAGCCTTATGGCTACACCTTC
NA	TRBJ2-1	TRBV4-3	TRBD2	CASSQDFTPGGGHNEQFF	TGCGCCAGCAGCCAAGATTTTACCCCGGGCGGGGGGCATAATGAGCAGTTCTTC
few	TRBJ1-6	TRBV30	NA	CATGDNNSPLHF	TGTGCCACCGGCGACAATAATTCACCCCTCCACTTT
NA	TRBJ2-2	TRBV4-3	TRBD1	CASRRTGGSTGELFF	TGCGCCAGCAGGCGGACAGGGGGTAGCACCGGGGAGCTGTTTTTT
NA	TRBJ1-5	TRBV5-6	NA	CASSYRDITFNQPQHF	TGTGCCAGCAGCTACCGGGACATTACTTTCAATCAGCCCCAGCATTTT
few	TRBJ1-5	TRBV3-1/TRBV3-2	TRBD1	CASSQTTGNSNQPQHF	TGTGCCAGCAGCCAAACGACAGGGAATAGCAATCAGCCCCAGCATTTT
NA	TRBJ2-7	TRBV19	NA	CASKRGSSYEQYF	TGTGCCAGCAAACGAGGGAGCTCCTACGAGCAGTACTTC
NA	TRBJ1-2	TRBV12-3/TRBV12-4	NA	CASSYPDRFGYTF	TGTGCCAGCAGTTACCCCGATAGATTTGGCTACACCTTC
NA	TRBJ2-2	TRBV21-1	NA	CASSKIAGGHDTGELFF	TGTGCCAGCAGCAAAATAGCGGGGGGGCATGACACCGGGGAGCTGTTTTTT
NA	TRBJ2-1	TRBV18	NA	CASSPPKDSQIGEQFF	TGTGCCAGCTCACCACCGAAGGACAGCCAGATTGGTGAGCAGTTCTTC
NA	TRBJ1-1	TRBV12-3/TRBV12-4	NA	CASSLDSGTKAFF	TGTGCCAGCAGTTTAGACTCCGGGACAAAAGCTTTCTTT
NA	TRBJ2-1	TRBV5-6	NA	CASSFGRNEQFF	TGTGCCAGCAGCTTTGGGAGGAATGAGCAGTTCTTC
NA	TRBJ1-5	TRBV6-6	TRBD1	CASSRTGDQPQHF	TGTGCCAGCAGTCGGACAGGGGATCAGCCCCAGCATTTT
NA	TRBJ2-7	TRBV7-2	TRBD2	CASSFKVRGDEQYF	TGTGCCAGCAGCTTTAAGGTGCGGGGGGACGAGCAGTACTTC
NA	TRBJ2-7	TRBV19	NA	CASRPPGVAYEQYF	TGTGCCAGTAGACCCCCAGGGGTAGCCTACGAGCAGTACTTC
NA	TRBJ1-4	TRBV9	NA	CASSAGHRNEKLFF	TGTGCCAGCAGCGCCGGACACCGTAATGAAAAACTGTTTTTT
NA	TRBJ1-3	TRBV11-2	TRBD1	CASSLVGDRDAGTIYF	TGTGCCAGCAGCTTAGTGGGTGACAGGGATGCGGGCACCATATATTTT
NA	TRBJ2-1	TRBV4-2	TRBD2	CASSQVDGGAFYNEQFF	TGTGCCAGCAGCCAAGTGGACGGGGGGGCCTTTTACAATGAGCAGTTCTTC
once	TRBJ1-2	TRBV7-8	NA	CASRRGPGGDYGYTF	TGTGCCAGCAGGCGGGGCCCGGGAGGTGACTATGGCTACACCTTC
NA	TRBJ1-2	TRBV30	TRBD1	CAWTLGGDGYTF	TGTGCCTGGACCCTAGGGGGCGACGGCTACACCTTC
NA	TRBJ2-1	TRBV6-2/TRBV6-3	TRBD2	CASSYTPSTSGGLNEQFF	TGTGCCAGCAGTTACACACCATCTACTAGCGGGGGGCTTAATGAGCAGTTCTTC
once	TRBJ2-7	TRBV19	TRBD1	CASSPPLGKQGPLHYEQYF	TGTGCCAGTAGCCCTCCCCTCGGAAAACAGGGGCCGCTTCACTACGAGCAGTACTTC
few	TRBJ2-7	TRBV3-1/TRBV3-2	NA	CASSQAYEQYF	TGTGCCAGCAGCCAAGCATACGAGCAGTACTTC
once	TRBJ2-1	TRBV14	TRBD2	CASSLSGTSGATVASNEQFF	TGTGCCAGCAGCCTATCGGGAACTAGCGGGGCAACGGTAGCTTCCAATGAGCAGTTCTTC